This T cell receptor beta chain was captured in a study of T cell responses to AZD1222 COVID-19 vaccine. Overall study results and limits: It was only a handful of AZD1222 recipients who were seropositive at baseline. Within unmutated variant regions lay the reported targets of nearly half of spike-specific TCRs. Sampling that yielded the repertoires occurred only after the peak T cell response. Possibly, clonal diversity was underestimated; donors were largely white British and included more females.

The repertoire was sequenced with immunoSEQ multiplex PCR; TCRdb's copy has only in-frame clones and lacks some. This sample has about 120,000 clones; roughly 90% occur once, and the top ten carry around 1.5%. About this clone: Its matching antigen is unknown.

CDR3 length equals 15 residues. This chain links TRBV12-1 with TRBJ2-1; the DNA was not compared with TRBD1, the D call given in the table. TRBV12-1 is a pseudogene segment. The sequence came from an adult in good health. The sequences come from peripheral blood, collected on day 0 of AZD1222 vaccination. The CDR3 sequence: CASSAGQESYNEQFF. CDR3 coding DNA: TGTGCCAGCAGCGCCGGACAGGAGTCCTACAATGAGCAGTTCTTC.